This TCR beta chain originates from a study of cytomegalovirus exposure and HLA in healthy donors (TCRdb year 2017). Background on the whole study: According to an earlier analysis of 587 of the donors, 150 million to 200 million T cells yielded some 110 million unique TCR beta sequences and 276 Gb of sequence data. An early release covering just under 650 HLA-typed donors comprised about 300 gigabases of sequencing data and some 79 million unique TCR sequences. The genetic ancestry cluster associated with self-reported Caucasian donors included 81% of the 300 to 400 genotyped donors. The study was designed to test whether signatures of past pathogen exposure could be identified by cataloging public T cell receptors. The T cell repertoires of 666 subjects were profiled by immunosequencing and related to cytomegalovirus serostatus. In addition to the first cohort of 650 to 750 subjects, a separate validation cohort of around 110 different subjects was used. To predict cytomegalovirus infection status, the study brought together high-throughput TCR immunosequencing, statistical association of individual TCRs with disease status, and machine learning. A later analysis re-examined previously published TCR beta repertoires from about 700 donors and added high-resolution HLA genotyping to investigate patterns of TCR occurrence. Rather than using new phenotypic data, the later analysis identified candidate immune exposures from TCR beta sequences and from how often those sequences occurred across donors. An earlier analysis of 587 of the donors used high-throughput TCR beta sequencing to judge whether each TCR beta V gene segment behaved as functional or pseudogenic. Donor age, sex, ethnicity and CMV serostatus were compiled alongside the repertoire data. Genome-wide SNP genotypes for about three fifths of the roughly 670 donors were used in a later genetic analysis, which treated that subset as a discovery cohort. All discovery cohort repertoires had been generated using a single sequencing platform. HLA typing included class I and class II loci at four-digit resolution. Typing coverage differed by locus: A, B, C, DRB1 and DQB1 were typed in roughly 620-640 donors, DQA1 in about 550, DPA1 in around 610, and DPB1 in approximately 450. About five DR-DQ haplotypes were handled as single units for association and clustering because linkage in the cohort was strong. Across about 380 genotyped donors of the cohort, an average of roughly 250,000 unique TCR beta nucleotide sequences per donor were sequenced, and 15% to 20% of those sequences were non-productive.

The cohort was made up of approximately 700 healthy bone marrow donors. At the time of sampling, all cohort members were nominally healthy, though unrecorded immune exposures were likely present. The donor tested CMV seronegative, placing the donor among the 350 or so seronegative members of the cohort. Every donor gave a peripheral blood sample, and the peripheral blood mononuclear cells from that sample were used for TCR beta sequencing. The Qiagen DNeasy Blood Extraction Kit was used to extract genomic DNA from the blood cell samples. From its cysteine to its phenylalanine, the CDR3 spans 17 amino acids. The retained sequence is limited to the CDR3, 51 bases, with the frame set at the first base. The CDR1 and CDR2 encoded by the germline V gene are KGHSH and LQKENI. Trimming removed 4 bases from V and 4 bases from J, leaving 19 bases between the germline ends. Comment on this clone: This receptor's antigen is unknown. There are no base qualities to consult, and no much larger clone falls within one base.

Receptor libraries were prepared by the immunoSEQ multiplex PCR assay. For the multiplex PCR, a mixture combining 60 forward primers for TCR Vbeta segments and 13 reverse primers for TCR Jbeta segments was used. A multiplex PCR assay on genomic DNA amplified the CDR3 region of rearranged TCR beta genes. Amplified TCR beta libraries were sequenced as 87-base-pair reads on the Illumina HiSeq System. As for the original processing: A later analysis tallied 75 million to 95 million unique TCR beta chains across the roughly 610 repertoires, and about 10 million of those chains were shared by two or more donors. Raw reads were error-corrected and collapsed into unique sequences by a nearest-neighbor algorithm in which closely related sequences were merged to remove PCR and sequencing errors. V, D and J gene segments were assigned by aligning CDR3 sequences to IMGT reference sequences. For a sequence to be retained, a match of at least six nucleotides was required to both a V gene segment and a J gene segment. A rearrangement was called productive if the CDR3 had no stop codons and remained in frame with V and J, and every other rearrangement was called non-productive. Following IMGT convention, CDR3 was defined as the stretch from the second conserved V-encoded cysteine up to the conserved J-encoded phenylalanine. The earlier analysis of 587 of the donors excluded any sequence lacking an unambiguous match to a single V gene segment. In an earlier analysis of 450 to 700 of the donors, V segments were called functional above 56.7% productive rearrangements and were called segregating when the between-donor standard deviation exceeded 5%. A statistical classification framework was built for diagnosing cytomegalovirus status from the catalog of TCR beta chain sequences. In a later analysis, V and J genes were assigned by comparing TCR nucleotide sequences against IMGT/GENE-DB human TR gene sequences. Using the TCRdist pipeline, a later analysis assigned CDR3 sequences along with most-parsimonious VDJ recombination scenarios. In a later analysis, every TCR beta chain was defined by the combination of its CDR3 amino acid sequence and its V-gene family, and reads without a unique V-gene family were dropped. A later analysis removed 550 to 700 highly shared, low-generation-probability nucleotide sequences to deal with suspected cross-contamination and a sequencing artifact. For each public chain, a later analysis derived a clonal expansion index from normalized ranks of inferred template counts within each repertoire. A later analysis computed generation probabilities with a VDJ recombination model fitted to out-of-frame rearrangements, and checked the results against IGoR. In a later analysis, TCR-TCR, TCR-HLA and TCR-CMV co-occurrence was scored with hypergeometric tests, and a repertoire-size bias correction was applied to TCR pairs. False discovery rates were estimated in a later analysis by permuting HLA or CMV assignments 20 times. In a later analysis, co-occurring TCRs were grouped using DBSCAN, and TCRdist sequence similarity was added for clustering within HLA-allele-positive subsets. For co-occurrence clustering, repertoires with fewer than 30,000 or more than 120,000 public chains were excluded, along with a handful of repertoires with anomalous nucleotide sharing. TCRdb stores this immuneACCESS table with in-frame sequences only. Part of the clones is absent; in the studies checked, under half of the shortfall reflects unresolved V genes, and no reason is known for the rest. That table supplies the V and J calls and clone size; D and trimming were determined from the DNA. Within this sample are hundreds of thousands of clones, with 75% to 80% of them counted one time only. The ten largest clones represent about 1.7% of the sample.

Study-wide conclusions, independent of this receptor: The classifier was reported to diagnose cytomegalovirus status with high specificity and sensitivity in both the original cohort and the validation cohort. In a later analysis, HLA-associated TCR beta chains showed more clonal expansion and lower generation probabilities than non-associated chains that were equally common. Most TCR sequences were seen in very few donors, while some public TCRs were found in many individuals. Specific HLA alleles were associated with 18,000 or so TCR beta sequences at a false discovery rate of 0.05 in a later analysis. Compared with the 666-donor mean, donors in an Asian-associated ancestry cluster had fewer N-insertions in productive TCRs, according to a later genetic analysis. Linkage disequilibrium might explain the correlated functional status among segregating V segments, but an unknown experimental factor could not be excluded. In this cohort, only TCR beta chains were sequenced, and detectable features were limited by the absence of alpha or paired-chain data. A few of the identified cytomegalovirus-associated TCR beta chains were confirmed in vitro to be specific for cytomegalovirus antigens. The earlier analysis of some 560 of the donors excluded over 15 rarely observed V segments, including chromosome 9 orphons, because counts were too low. When HLA alleles, especially DR and DQ, strongly co-occurred, TCR associations were difficult to assign to individual alleles. A further reported finding was that TCR beta sequences accurately predicted the HLA-A and HLA-B alleles for most subjects in the first cohort. The study listed 150 to 200 TCR beta chains as associated with cytomegalovirus. The sequencing pipeline was judged likely to have produced a cluster of highly shared sequence variants as a technical artifact. A later analysis reported that several top co-occurrence clusters appeared linked to parvovirus B19, influenza, CMV and Epstein-Barr virus. Immune exposure information for the cohort was limited to CMV serostatus. According to the authors, the approach could potentially be generalized to other disease states and immunological phenotypes. In a later analysis, most CMV-associated TCR beta chains were found to appear HLA-restricted, with HLA associations seemingly driven largely by CMV exposure. V-gene and J-gene trimming of TCR beta chains was associated with a missense DCLRE1C variant in a later genetic analysis, and the association was replicated in an independent cohort. The 87-base-pair reads could not distinguish some IMGT-functional V segments, including TRBV6-2 and TRBV6-3, so those segments were excluded. HLA typing was unavailable for some donors at each locus, so association tests used only the typed subset. A later analysis found that TCR association rates varied across HLA loci, with DRB1 alleles showing the most associated TCRs and HLA-C alleles the fewest. In an earlier analysis of about 600 of the donors, most TCR beta V segments appeared in productive rearrangements about 87% or about 30% of the time, broadly matching IMGT annotations. Presence/absence analyses assumed roughly uniform sequencing depth across donors, an assumption that may not hold.

The specimen was PBMCs. This clonotype was obtained from a male donor in good health and CMV-seronegative. The chain couples TRBV18 to TRBJ1-4; the D gene remains uncertain. DNA sequence: TGTGCCAGCTCACTCCGCAGCCTACTAGGCCTTAATGAAAAACTGTTTTTT. The resulting protein is CASSLRSLLGLNEKLFF.